This T cell receptor beta chain was observed in a study of T cells in Graves' hyperthyroidism and ophthalmopathy. V lost 3 bases and J 0 bases, leaving 9 bases between the germline ends. Germline CDR1 KGHSH, CDR2 LQKENI. The CDR3 sequence is 15 residues long. TCR beta CDR3 region amplification was performed from RNA transcripts. First-round RT-PCR targeting the TCR CDR3 was performed with the HTBI primer set. TCRdb passed the multiplex PCR reads through MiXCR, listing each CDR3 protein once. The repertoire holds 300,000 to 450,000 distinct CDR3 sequences, about 13% seen once, with around a tenth in the top ten. This clonotype appeared many times.

The chain uses TRBV18 and TRBJ1-5, with D perhaps TRBD1 (5 bases). This TCR derives from a young woman with Graves' hyperthyroidism. The material sequenced was blood. The CDR3: CASSPVGGSNQPQHF. CDR3 bases: TGTGCCAGCTCACCGGTTGGGGGTAGCAATCAGCCCCAGCATTTT.